The 26 T cell receptor beta chains reported below all come from one sample, sequenced in a study of yellow fever vaccine responses in identical twins. Using its own MiXCR run on the RT-PCR reads, TCRdb lists one record per CDR3 protein. The table includes a few thousand distinct CDR3 sequences, 71% detected once. This sample comprised T cells from blood (PBMCs), unsorted or a sorted subset (not recorded which), obtained before or after yellow fever vaccination (not recorded which). The source of these receptors is a woman aged 18-29 years who received the yellow fever vaccine.

This clonotype appeared a few times. This rearrangement joins TRBV5-1 to TRBJ2-7; TRBD2 agrees at 7 bases. The V gene end was trimmed by 1 base and the J gene end by 2 bases; junction bases not matched to a gene: 6. Germline V CDR1 and CDR2: SGHRS, YFSETQ. The CDR3 has 15 residues. The chain's CDR3 is CASSLPSGLPYEQYF. The CDR3 DNA reads TGCGCCAGCAGCTTGCCTAGCGGTCTACCCTACGAGCAGTACTTC.

This chain connects TRBV5-1 to TRBJ2-5; TRBD1 is a possible D gene (5 bases). Germline CDR1 and CDR2: SGHRS and YFSETQ. The CDR3 is made up of 16 amino acids. V lost 0 bases to trimming and J lost 1 base, with 13 bases between them. DNA for the CDR3: TGCGCCAGCAGCTTGGGGAACAGGATTACCCAAGAGACCCAGTACTTC. The encoded protein is CASSLGNRITQETQYF.

Worth noting for this clonotype: At one of its ends the junction is not consistent with the germline gene, which may arise from a read error. The rearrangement links TRBV7-6 to TRBJ2-2; TRBD2 matches 13 bases. Germline loops: CDR1 SGHVS, CDR2 FNYEAQ. The CDR3 runs to 18 residues. The CDR3 sequence is CASSSTSGGLANTGELFF. The CDR3 nucleotides are TGTGCTAGCAGCTCGACTAGCGGGGGGCTCGCGAACACCGGGGAGCTGTTTTTT.

This clonotype was observed once. V and J are TRBV11-3 and TRBJ2-5, with 8 bases lining up with TRBD2. The germline gives CDR1 SGHNT, CDR2 YENEEA. This CDR3 spans 14 amino acids. The J segment lost 4 bases and the V segment lost 5 bases, leaving 6 bases of the junction unmatched. The CDR3 coding sequence is TGTGCCAGCAGCCCTGGACTAGCTGGAGAGACCCAGTACTTC. Protein: CASSPGLAGETQYF.

Only one count was recorded for this clonotype. This chain links TRBV7-9 with TRBJ1-5, with 7 bases identical to TRBD1. V was clipped by 4 bases and J by 2 bases; unmatched bases: 5. This CDR3 is built from 15 residues. The germline CDR1 and CDR2 sequences are SEHNR and FQNEAQ (reference sequence). CDR3 coding DNA: TGTGCCAGCAGCTCGGACAGGCCTGGCAATCAGCCCCAGCATTTT. This encodes CASSSDRPGNQPQHF. Combining the CDR3 with reference TRBV7-9 and TRBJ1-5 gives the whole variable domain DTGVSQNPRHKITKRGQNVTFRCDPISEHNRLYWYRQTLGQGPEFLTYFQNEAQLEKSRLLSDRFSAERPKGSFSTLEIQRTEQGDSAMYLCASSSDRPGNQPQHFGDGTRLSIL.

The genes are TRBV10-3 and TRBJ1-5; no clear D gene. Trimming left V 2 bases short and J 2 bases short, with 10 bases between. CDR1 and CDR2 from the germline V gene are ENHRY and SYGVKD. The CDR3 sequence is 15 residues long. CDR3 region: CAISEKNNGNQPQHF. CDR3 in DNA: TGTGCCATCAGTGAGAAGAACAACGGCAATCAGCCCCAGCATTTT.

The CDR3 DNA sequence: TGCAGCGTTGAAGTTCCACAGGTCGAATCCTACAATGAGCAGTTCTTC. Translated: CSVEVPQVESYNEQFF. This chain uses TRBV29-1 with TRBJ2-1, with D maybe TRBD1 (5 bases). There are 16 residues in the CDR3. Looked up from germline, CDR1 is SQVTM and CDR2 is ANQGSEA. Trimming cost V 1 base and J 1 base, with 14 bases left between them.

This clonotype was recorded once. The chain links TRBV11-2 to TRBJ2-7; D remains unclear. In germline, CDR1 is SGHAT, CDR2 FQNNGV. Between the trimmed V and J ends, which lost 5 bases and 0 bases, there was a span of 8 bases. The CDR3 covers 13 residues. CDR3 sequence: CASSERPSYEQYF. The CDR3 DNA is TGTGCCAGCAGCGAAAGGCCCTCCTACGAGCAGTACTTC.

This clonotype turned up a few times. The chain links TRBV11-1 to TRBJ2-7, with D uncertain. Germline V gene data show CDR1 as SGHAT and CDR2 as FQDESV (reference sequence). This CDR3 spans 14 amino acids. Trimming took 0 bases from V and 5 from J, leaving 11 bases between them. CDR3 nucleotides: TGTGCCAGCAGCTTAGCAAACGACAATCACGAGCAGTACTTC. This sequence encodes CASSLANDNHEQYF.

This clonotype was recorded a few times. The V and J genes are TRBV6-5 and TRBJ2-1; D perhaps matches TRBD2 (6 bases). CDR1 is MNHEY, CDR2 SVGAGI, per germline. The CDR3 runs to 17 residues. V was pared by 2 bases and J by 3 bases, with 17 bases between. Here the CDR3 reads CASSYAHQAAGYNEQFF. DNA of the CDR3: TGTGCCAGCAGTTACGCCCATCAGGCAGCGGGCTACAATGAGCAGTTCTTC.

This chain connects TRBV18 to TRBJ1-1; 10 nucleotides match TRBD1. The germline gives CDR1 KGHSH, CDR2 LQKENI. The junction had 22 bases not matched to a gene; V was cut back by 6 bases and J by 3 bases. CDR3 length: 20 amino acids. The CDR3 DNA is TGTGCCAGCTCCCTGACGGGCGGGGACAGGGGTTTGGTTTTCGACACTGAAGCTTTCTTT. Its translation: CASSLTGGDRGLVFDTEAFF.

The rearrangement joins TRBV4-3 to TRBJ2-1; D may be TRBD2 (5 bases). The CDR3 consists of 14 residues. CDR1 is LGHNA and CDR2 is YSLEER in the germline V gene. The germline V and J ends were trimmed by 3 bases and 4 bases, with 10 bases remaining between them. The CDR3 coding sequence is TGCGCCAGCAGCCAGTATGGACTGTACAATGAGCAGTTCTTC. Translating gives CASSQYGLYNEQFF.

This clonotype was counted only a few times. The chain uses TRBV10-1 and TRBJ2-3, with D perhaps matching TRBD2 (6 bases). V lost 6 bases and J lost 2, with 12 bases in between. From germline, CDR1 is WNHNN and CDR2 SYGVQD (reference sequence). The CDR3 runs to 14 residues. The CDR3 coding sequence is TGCGCCAGCAGCACGCGGGGAATCACAGATACGCAGTATTTT. Amino acid sequence: CASSTRGITDTQYF.

CDR3 amino acids: CASSPREGPWYEQFF. In DNA form, the CDR3 reads TGTGCCAGTTCTCCCCGTGAGGGGCCTTGGTATGAGCAGTTCTTC. This chain joins TRBV19 and TRBJ2-1; D may match TRBD1 or TRBD2 (5 bases each). The CDR3 has 15 residues. The V and J ends lost 8 bases and 8 bases respectively, with 22 bases between them. Germline loops: CDR1 LNHDA, CDR2 SQIVND (reference sequence).

The CDR3 sequence is CASSSPRVVGGQNYEQYF. The CDR3 coding sequence is TGTGCCAGCAGCTCCCCTCGGGTGGTCGGGGGCCAAAACTACGAGCAGTACTTC. J is TRBJ2-7 and V is TRBV7-1, with D perhaps being TRBD1 or TRBD2 (6 bases each). TRBV7-1 falls under the ORF class, with uncertain function. CDR3 length: 18 amino acids. V lost 3 bases and J lost 3, with 24 bases in between.

About this clonotype: A junction boundary mismatches the germline segment, possibly from a read error. The rearrangement links TRBV5-6 to TRBJ2-7; 11 bases fit TRBD2. The length of the CDR3 is 14 residues. Germline CDR1 SGHDT, CDR2 YYEEEE. CDR3 DNA sequence: TGTGCCAGCAGGTTGGGACTAGCGGCATACGAGCAGTACTTC. Encoded protein: CASRLGLAAYEQYF.

V and J are TRBV18 and TRBJ2-2; D unresolved. CDR3 size: 14 residues. V shed 2 bases and J shed 4 bases, with 8 bases lying between them. Looked up from germline, CDR1 is KGHSH and CDR2 is LQKENI. Here the CDR3 reads CASSPLQLTGELFF. As DNA, the CDR3 is TGTGCCAGCTCACCATTACAACTCACCGGGGAGCTGTTTTTT.

The chain carries TRBV7-9 and TRBJ1-2; D may be TRBD1 (5 bases). Germline CDR1 SEHNR, CDR2 FQNEAQ (reference sequence). V lost 2 bases and J lost 3, with 16 bases in between. The CDR3 contains 16 residues. DNA for the CDR3: TGTGCCAGCAGCTTAATAGGGTCAAGGGGTGACTATGGCTACACCTTC. As protein: CASSLIGSRGDYGYTF.

This clonotype has just a few counts. The rearrangement uses TRBV7-6 and TRBJ1-4; tentative D call: TRBD1 (6 bases). CDR1 is SGHVS, CDR2 FNYEAQ, per germline. The CDR3 is made up of 15 amino acids. Trimming removed 5 bases at V and 7 bases at J, with 17 bases between. The CDR3 region has the DNA TGTGCCAGCAGCCCTATACAGGGCGGTAGTGAAAAACTGTTTTTT. Its protein product is CASSPIQGGSEKLFF.

The CDR3 spells CSARDRVETEAFF. The CDR3 DNA is TGCAGTGCTAGAGATCGGGTTGAGACTGAAGCTTTCTTT. The chain employs TRBV20-1 and TRBJ1-1; D is undetermined. Trimming left V 0 bases short and J 5 bases short, with 10 bases between. Germline V gene data show CDR1 as DFQATT and CDR2 as SNEGSKA (reference sequence). The CDR3 is 13 amino acids.

The chain links TRBV6-4 to TRBJ2-2, with a possible D match to TRBD2 (6 bases). Trimming stripped 2 bases from V and 4 bases from J, with 11 bases between. CDR3 size: 15 residues. Per germline, CDR1 MRHNA and CDR2 SNTAGT. The CDR3 nucleotides read TGTGCCAGCAGTGACAGGGGAGGAAGCACCGGGGAGCTGTTTTTT. It yields the protein CASSDRGGSTGELFF.

The V call is TRBV27, the J call TRBJ2-7; TRBD1 or TRBD2 may be the D gene (5 bases each). The CDR3 has 15 amino acids. CDR1 is MNHEY, CDR2 SMNVEV, per germline (reference sequence). V was trimmed by 6 bases and J by 0 bases, leaving 15 bases between them. The CDR3 is CASSNGGFSSYEQYF. In DNA form, the CDR3 reads TGTGCCAGCAGCAATGGGGGATTCAGCTCCTACGAGCAGTACTTC.

The V call is TRBV7-6, the J call TRBJ2-7; no definite D call. V was trimmed by 2 bases and J by 12 bases, leaving 17 bases between them. Germline V gene data show CDR1 as SGHVS and CDR2 as FNYEAQ. The CDR3 sequence is 13 residues long. This CDR3 is CASSLLADSSLYF. The CDR3 DNA reads as TGTGCCAGCAGCTTACTGGCCGACTCGTCCCTGTACTTC.

This chain joins TRBV5-1 and TRBJ2-2; 9 nucleotides match TRBD1. The V segment lost 4 bases and the J segment 6 bases; nucleotides outside the gene matches: 1. The CDR3 totals 13 residues. Germline lookup yields CDR1 SGHRS and CDR2 YFSETQ. The chain's CDR3 is CASSGDRAGELFF. CDR3 bases: TGCGCCAGCAGCGGGGACAGGGCCGGGGAGCTGTTTTTT.

This clonotype was counted once. The gene calls are TRBV10-3 and TRBJ1-2; possibly TRBD1 for D (6 bases). V gave up 2 bases and J gave up 8 bases, with 9 bases separating them. Germline V CDR1 and CDR2: ENHRY, SYGVKD. The CDR3 is 12 amino acids. CDR3 sequence: CAISEPGVGYTF. In DNA, the CDR3 is TGTGCCATCAGTGAGCCAGGGGTAGGCTACACCTTC.

The V gene is TRBV2, the J gene TRBJ2-3; D might be TRBD2 (5 bases). V was cut by 7 bases and J by 6 bases, with 20 bases left in between. The CDR3 extends over 15 amino acids. Germline lookup yields CDR1 SNHLY and CDR2 FYNNEI. CDR3 in amino acids: CASTQRRANPDTQYF. Here the CDR3 DNA reads TGTGCCAGCACCCAGAGGCGGGCCAACCCTGATACGCAGTATTTT.